This entry is about one T cell receptor (beta chain). The sample belongs to a study of blood T cell repertoires in COVID-19. Per the authors' pipeline: Amplification of reference gene primers provided the estimated nucleated cell counts. Clones were read by immunoSEQ multiplex PCR, and TCRdb kept only the in-frame ones, dropping some. V and J calls plus clone size are reproduced from that table; the DNA served to infer D and trimming. The data show roughly 260,000 clones, approximately 83% seen once. This CDR3 is 15 amino acids long. The V and J ends lost 4 bases and 4 bases, in that order; junction bases with no gene match: 8. The germline V gene encodes CDR1 SGDLS and CDR2 YYNGEE. Participants, about 18 to 90 years old, spanned more than 20 US areas. Participants had their cohort set by participant-reported clinical history. Recovery meant two consecutive negative NP/OP PCR tests, professional clearance, or resolved symptoms.

The V and J genes are TRBV9 and TRBJ1-2, with TRBD1 identical over 9 bases. The sequencing input was PBMCs or T cells enriched from blood (not recorded which). This clonotype originated in a woman in her forties or fifties who had recovered from COVID-19. The DNA for the CDR3 is TGTGCCAGCAGCCTCTTAGGACAGGGGACCTATGGCTACACCTTC. Protein: CASSLLGQGTYGYTF.